The sequence of this T cell receptor (beta chain) was determined in a study of read filtering for tumor transcriptome and immune sequencing (dated by TCRdb to 2018 to 2020). Notes on the research overall: Of the patients in the cohort, about 16 were male and 14 were female, and their mean age was approximately 70 years, with a range of about 40 to 85. Under revised international staging, about 8 patients fell into R-ISS I, 16 into R-ISS II and 6 or 7 into R-ISS III. After DNase treatment, whole-transcriptome libraries were prepared with the TruSeq RNA Access Library Prep Kit. Per sample, about 3.5 to 10.27 million TCR-region mapped reads were obtained with IR-seq, compared with only roughly 80 to 1273 with RNA-seq. TCR repertoires obtained by targeted immune repertoire sequencing and by bulk whole-transcriptome sequencing performed on the same bone marrow samples were compared. One main goal was a read-filtering strategy for immune repertoire data, in particular deciding whether clonotypes backed by only one read should be removed.

Overall study outcomes, separate from this receptor: The correlation between IR-seq and RNA-seq shared clonotype proportions was increased by removal of single-read clonotypes. In IR-seq, single-read clonotypes were about 81.9% of clonotypes but approximately 3.2% of total reads; in RNA-seq they were about 70% of clonotypes and more than 40% of reads. Clonotypes were captured by IR-seq at much higher depth and more reliably than by RNA-seq, and smaller IR-seq throughput was sufficient for identification of most shared clonotypes. The sorted CD138-negative fraction was a mixed bone marrow immune population, not purified T cells.

CDR1 and CDR2, per the germline V gene, are MDHEN and SYDVKM. There are 14 amino acids in the CDR3, from cysteine to phenylalanine inclusive. The kept DNA is CDR3 alone, 42 bases in frame from the first base. The germline V and J ends show losses of 2 bases and 3 bases respectively, and no gene match explains 4 bases of the junction. This clonotype occurred many times. What this receptor recognizes is not known. Per-base qualities were not stored, and no clone one base away is much larger. TCR libraries were built from about 370 ng RNA with the Immunoverse kit, using molecular barcoded adaptors covering alpha/delta and beta/gamma chains. TCR library preparation used the same RNA that went into transcriptome sequencing. Sequencing of the TCR libraries was done on an Illumina HiSeq 4000 with 2 x 150 cycles. In the original analysis: Using MiXCR, which included quality filtering and error correction, TCR reads were aligned to human V, D, J and C references and then assembled into CDR3 clonotypes. The tcR package in R was used for analysis of clonotype counts and gene usage diversity. For inspection of raw mapping reads, RNA-seq reads were mapped by STAR aligner version 2.5.3a onto GRCh37 of the human genome. To test how sequencing depth affects detected clonotypes, IR-seq fastq files were randomly downsampled with Seqtk 1.3. TCRdb reprocessed the public reads (quality trimming at Q25 with fastp, clone calling with MiXCR) and kept in-frame beta chains. Merged by CDR3 protein, the rows form single entries marked with the most common genes and DNA. The V and J calls were determined by TCRdb, not by the authors. This sample lists tens of thousands of distinct CDR3 sequences; around 15% were detected once. The ten largest clones represent roughly 18% of the sample.

Each patient had bone marrow sampled at the time of active disease. Bone marrow mononuclear cells were isolated by Ficoll-Hypaque density gradient centrifugation. Myeloma plasma cells were removed and CD138-negative cells were collected by negative selection after labeling with CD138 magnetic microbeads on a MACS separator. Purity of the isolated cells was checked by flow cytometry on an Attune NxT using CD138 antibodies. TRIzol reagent was used to extract total RNA, which was then quantified with a NanoDrop spectrophotometer. For each patient, the CD138-negative bone marrow sample underwent paired RNA-seq and IR-seq.

Material: a population of CD138-negative cells sorted from bone marrow. The cell subset or site label, read with the paper, signifies: bone marrow mononuclear cells depleted of CD138+ plasma/myeloma cells by negative magnetic selection. This TCR derives from a donor at least 40 years old with multiple myeloma. Recombination joined TRBV28 with TRBJ2-7; 7 junctional bases match TRBD1. CDR3 loop: CASSLTDRHYEQYF. The DNA reads TGTGCCAGCAGTTTAACGGACAGGCACTACGAGCAGTACTTC.